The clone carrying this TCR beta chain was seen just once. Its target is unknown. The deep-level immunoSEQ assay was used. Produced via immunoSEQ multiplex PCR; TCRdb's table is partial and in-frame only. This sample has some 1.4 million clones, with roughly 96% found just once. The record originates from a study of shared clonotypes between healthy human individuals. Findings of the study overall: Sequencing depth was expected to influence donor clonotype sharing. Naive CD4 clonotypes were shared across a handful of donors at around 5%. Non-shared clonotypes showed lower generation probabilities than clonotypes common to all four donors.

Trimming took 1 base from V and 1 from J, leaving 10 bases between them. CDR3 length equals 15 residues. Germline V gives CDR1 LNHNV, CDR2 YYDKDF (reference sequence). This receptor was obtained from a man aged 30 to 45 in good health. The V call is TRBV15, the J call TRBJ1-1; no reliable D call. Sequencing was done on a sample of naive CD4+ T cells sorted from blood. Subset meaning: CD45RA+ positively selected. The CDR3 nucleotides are TGTGCCACCAGCAGAGCACTAGGGAGGAACACTGAAGCTTTCTTT. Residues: CATSRALGRNTEAFF.